The next 32 T cell receptor beta chains were all read from a single sample in a study of shared clonotypes between healthy human individuals. Sequencing used immunoSEQ multiplex PCR; TCRdb keeps in-frame clones, though not all of them. The sample lists about 1,500,000 clones; about 96% were seen once. The specimen was naive CD4+ T cells sorted from blood. Subset noted: CD45RA+ positively selected. The source of these receptors is a young man in good health.

The genes are TRBV29-1 and TRBJ2-5, with a possible D match to TRBD2 (5 bases). Germline V gives CDR1 SQVTM, CDR2 ANQGSEA. Trimming shortened V by 8 bases and J by 2 bases, and 15 bases separated the two germline ends. The CDR3 runs 13 residues. The CDR3 DNA is TGCAGCCATCTGAGGGTAGGACAAGAGACCCAGTACTTC. As protein: CSHLRVGQETQYF.

The chain couples TRBV5-1 to TRBJ1-2, with 7 bases identical to TRBD1. This CDR3 comprises 13 residues. Germline CDR1 and CDR2: SGHRS and YFSETQ. V shed 4 bases and J 3 bases; nucleotides not matched to a gene: 3. The CDR3 nucleotides are TGCGCCAGCAGCCGGGGGACAGACTATGGCTACACCTTC. This encodes CASSRGTDYGYTF.

This chain links TRBV15 with TRBJ1-1; D is uncertain. Trimming pared 5 bases from V and 1 base from J, leaving 5 bases between. Germline CDR1 reads LNHNV; CDR2 reads YYDKDF (reference sequence). The CDR3 loop spans 12 amino acids. DNA for the CDR3: TGTGCCACCAGCTCCCCGAACACTGAAGCTTTCTTT. It translates to CATSSPNTEAFF.

On this clone: This sample includes further DNA sequences coding for the same CDR3. V is TRBV10-3 and J is TRBJ1-5; D gene unclear. Trimming cost V 2 bases and J 1 base, with 6 bases left between them. CDR3 length: 14 amino acids. The germline gives CDR1 ENHRY, CDR2 SYGVKD. The CDR3 coding sequence is TGTGCCATCAGTGAGAGCAGGAGCAATCAGCCCCAGCATTTT. It encodes CAISESRSNQPQHF.

The genes are TRBV6-5 and TRBJ2-1; a weak D match, TRBD2 (5 bases). The CDR3 sequence is 15 residues long. The ends were cut back, 0 bases at V and 7 bases at J, with 13 bases in the middle. Per germline, CDR1 MNHEY and CDR2 SVGAGI. The CDR3 bases are TGTGCCAGCAGTTACTCGTCGGGAAGCCTTAATGAGCAGTTCTTC. This codes for CASSYSSGSLNEQFF.

Notes on this clone: At the DNA level, this CDR3 is encoded by other sequences in the same sample as well. The J gene is TRBJ2-2, the V gene TRBV5-1; unclear D gene. Trimming pared 0 bases from V and 4 bases from J, leaving 4 bases between. Germline V gene sequence: CDR1 SGHRS, CDR2 YFSETQ. The CDR3 contains 13 residues. The CDR3 loop is CASSLVGTGELFF. The CDR3 DNA follows: TGCGCCAGCAGCTTGGTAGGCACCGGGGAGCTGTTTTTT.

This sequence joins TRBV7-9 and TRBJ2-7; unclear D gene. The V gene's germline CDR1 is SEHNR and CDR2 FQNEAQ (reference sequence). Deletions cut 11 bases from V and 5 bases from J, with 13 bases between. This CDR3 has 11 amino acids. The CDR3 nucleotides read TGTGCCCTGGGCCCCCCCCACGAGCAGTACTTC. It yields the protein CALGPPHEQYF.

V gene TRBV11-2 combines with J gene TRBJ2-4; D uncertain. CDR1 and CDR2 (germline): SGHAT, FQNNGV. The CDR3 spans 15 residues. Trimming cost V 4 bases and J 0 bases, with 10 bases left between them. The CDR3 nucleotides read TGTGCCAGCAGCTCAGTCACCTTAGCCAAAAACATTCAGTACTTC. Translation: CASSSVTLAKNIQYF.

This sequence joins TRBV28 and TRBJ1-1; D is unresolved. The CDR3 has 12 amino acids. The V gene lost 6 bases and the J gene lost 8 bases, with 13 bases spanning the gap. Germline V gene lookup returns CDR1 MDHEN and CDR2 SYDVKM. The CDR3 spells CASSRLGPEAFF. CDR3 bases: TGTGCCAGCAGCAGACTCGGCCCAGAAGCTTTCTTT.

The J gene is TRBJ2-1, the V gene TRBV10-1; D is possibly TRBD2 (6 bases). V was cut by 3 bases and J by 2 bases, with 14 bases left in between. The CDR3 has 16 amino acids. From germline, CDR1 is WNHNN and CDR2 SYGVQD (reference sequence). The CDR3 is CASSDRGSLAYNEQFF. In DNA, the CDR3 is TGCGCCAGCAGTGACCGGGGGTCGCTTGCCTACAATGAGCAGTTCTTC.

This chain uses TRBV5-3 with TRBJ1-3; 8 bases are a match to TRBD1. TRBV5-3 is an open reading frame, and its role is uncertain. J gave up 0 bases and V 0 bases, and 5 bases lay outside the gene matches. This CDR3 is 17 amino acids long. The CDR3 is CARSLGQGMSSGNTIYF. CDR3 bases: TGTGCCAGAAGCTTGGGACAGGGGATGAGCTCTGGAAACACCATATATTTT.

The CDR3 sequence: CASSLARTGFSNQPQHF. The CDR3 DNA follows: TGTGCCAGCAGTTTAGCGCGGACAGGGTTTAGCAATCAGCCCCAGCATTTT. The chain links TRBV28 to TRBJ1-5, with TRBD1 matching 8 bases. Germline trimming cut 2 bases from V and 0 bases from J; bases unmatched to any gene: 6. The germline CDR1 and CDR2 sequences are MDHEN and SYDVKM. The CDR3 totals 17 residues. The whole variable domain, remainder taken from reference TRBV28 and TRBJ1-5, is DVKVTQSSRYLVKRTGEKVFLECVQDMDHENMFWYRQDPGLGLRLIYFSYDVKMKEKGDIPEGYSVSREKKERFSLILESASTNQTSMYLCASSLARTGFSNQPQHFGDGTRLSIL.

Comment on this clone: The identical CDR3 is also encoded by other nucleotide sequences in the sample. The rearrangement uses TRBV25-1 and TRBJ2-7; TRBD2 might be the D (6 bases). Germline V gene sequence: CDR1 MGHDK, CDR2 SYGVNS. This CDR3 comprises 13 residues. The V end was cut by 4 bases, the J end by 3 bases, with 10 bases between. For the CDR3, the DNA is TGTGCCAGCAGTGTTGCGGGAAGCTACGAGCAGTACTTC. Encoded protein: CASSVAGSYEQYF.

This rearrangement joins TRBV5-6 to TRBJ2-1; D might be TRBD1 (6 bases). Per the germline V gene, CDR1 is SGHDT and CDR2 is YYEEEE. CDR3 length equals 15 residues. V was shortened by 1 base and J by 6 bases, with 14 bases between the two germline ends. CDR3 sequence: CASSLLLDRFNEQFF. Written as DNA, the CDR3 is TGTGCCAGCAGCTTGTTACTGGACAGATTCAATGAGCAGTTCTTC.

This chain uses TRBV4-2 with TRBJ2-7; weak D call: TRBD2 (5 bases). This CDR3 region has 18 residues. V lost 1 base and J 2 bases, leaving 21 bases between the germline ends. Germline V CDR1 and CDR2: LGHNA, YNFKEQ. In nucleotides, the CDR3 is TGTGCCAGCAGCCAAGTTTCTGGACTTAACCCCATACCCTACGAGCAGTACTTC. Translating gives CASSQVSGLNPIPYEQYF.

This chain links TRBV28 with TRBJ2-1; the D gene is possibly TRBD2 (6 bases). Germline V gene sequence: CDR1 MDHEN, CDR2 SYDVKM. The CDR3 is 14 residues long. Trimming cost V 7 bases and J 7 bases, with 17 bases left between them. CDR3 protein: CASNQLAGGNEQFF. CDR3 nucleotides: TGTGCCAGCAACCAACTAGCTGGGGGTAATGAGCAGTTCTTC.

The chain links TRBV2 to TRBJ2-3, with 7 bases identical to TRBD1. CDR1 is SNHLY, CDR2 FYNNEI, per germline. The CDR3 covers 14 residues. Trimming removed 6 bases from V and 1 base from J; junction bases left unmatched: 4. DNA of the CDR3: TGTGCCAGCAGATGGGACAGCCGCACAGATACGCAGTATTTT. Its protein is CASRWDSRTDTQYF.

V usage is TRBV5-6 and J usage is TRBJ2-5; a weak D match, TRBD1 (5 bases). V was clipped by 1 base and J by 3 bases, with 13 bases between them. Germline CDR1 and CDR2: SGHDT and YYEEEE. The CDR3 is made up of 15 amino acids. DNA of the CDR3: TGTGCCAGCAGCTTGATGGAATGGACAAAAGAGACCCAGTACTTC. Translated, it gives CASSLMEWTKETQYF.

V is TRBV4-2 and J is TRBJ2-1, with 7 bases identical to TRBD2. The CDR3 spans 16 residues. After removal of 3 bases from V and 6 bases from J, the junction contained 11 bases not matched to a gene. CDR1 and CDR2 (germline): LGHNA, YNFKEQ. CDR3 sequence: CASSHDLADAINEQFF. In nucleotides, the CDR3 is TGTGCCAGCAGCCACGACCTAGCGGATGCGATCAATGAGCAGTTCTTC.

The chain couples TRBV7-8 to TRBJ1-2; TRBD1 aligns across 7 bases. Germline CDR1 reads SGHVS; CDR2 reads FQNEAQ. V was clipped by 5 bases and J by 10 bases; unmatched bases: 13. The CDR3 is 14 amino acids. The CDR3 protein is CASSTYRGQDDYTF. The CDR3 DNA reads TGTGCCAGCAGCACCTACAGGGGCCAGGATGACTACACCTTC.

The CDR3 DNA is TGTGCCAGCAGTCAGGGACAGCATCAGCCCCAGCATTTT. Translating it yields CASSQGQHQPQHF. This rearrangement joins TRBV7-9 to TRBJ1-5; 7 positions agree with TRBD1. The V gene end was trimmed by 6 bases and the J gene end by 5 bases; junction bases not matched to a gene: 4. CDR3 length: 13 amino acids. Germline lookup yields CDR1 SEHNR and CDR2 FQNEAQ (reference sequence). Full variable domain (outside the CDR3, taken from reference TRBV7-9 and TRBJ1-5): DTGVSQNPRHKITKRGQNVTFRCDPISEHNRLYWYRQTLGQGPEFLTYFQNEAQLEKSRLLSDRFSAERPKGSFSTLEIQRTEQGDSAMYLCASSQGQHQPQHFGDGTRLSIL.

This chain uses TRBV19 with TRBJ1-4; tentative D call: TRBD1 (5 bases). Germline V gives CDR1 LNHDA, CDR2 SQIVND (reference sequence). Trimming took 7 bases from V and 8 from J, leaving 17 bases between them. The CDR3 runs 14 residues. CDR3 in amino acids: CASTPRDLPEKLFF. The CDR3 DNA is TGTGCCAGTACCCCCCGGGACTTACCCGAAAAACTGTTTTTT.

This chain links TRBV5-1 with TRBJ2-1; D gene uncertain. CDR1 SGHRS and CDR2 YFSETQ come from the germline V gene. The CDR3 spans 12 residues. V was trimmed by 4 bases and J by 5 bases, leaving 7 bases between them. The CDR3 is CASSRNNNEQFF. The CDR3 nucleotides read TGCGCCAGCAGCAGAAACAACAATGAGCAGTTCTTC.

This clone was picked up one time. This chain uses TRBV7-9 with TRBJ2-5; 15 bases align to TRBD2. This CDR3 region has 17 residues. Germline V gene lookup returns CDR1 SEHNR and CDR2 FQNEAQ (reference sequence). The V and J ends lost 3 bases and 2 bases, in that order; junction bases with no gene match: 4. As DNA, the CDR3 is TGTGCCAGCAGCTTTGGACTAGCGGGAGGGCTACAAGAGACCCAGTACTTC. This gives the protein CASSFGLAGGLQETQYF.

With regard to this clone: This sample also contains other DNA sequences that code for the same CDR3. This chain connects TRBV7-2 to TRBJ2-1; 10 bases fit TRBD2. The CDR3 sequence is 16 residues long. Germline V CDR1 and CDR2: SGHTA, FQGNSA. V shed 3 bases, J shed 0 bases, and the junction held 2 bases outside the gene matches. The CDR3 here is CASSLRLAGSYNEQFF. The CDR3 bases are TGTGCCAGCAGCTTGAGACTAGCGGGCTCCTACAATGAGCAGTTCTTC.

For this clone: The sample has other DNA sequences that encode this CDR3 too. CDR3 amino acids: CASSLDGANTGELFF. The DNA of the CDR3 is TGTGCCAGCAGCTTAGACGGGGCCAACACCGGGGAGCTGTTTTTT. The chain links TRBV7-2 to TRBJ2-2, with D possibly called TRBD1 or TRBD2 (5 bases each). The CDR3 contains 15 residues. Germline V CDR1 and CDR2: SGHTA, FQGNSA. V lost 1 base to trimming and J lost 2 bases, with 8 bases between them.

V and J are TRBV11-2 and TRBJ1-5, with D tentatively TRBD1 (5 bases). The ends were cut back, 6 bases at V and 7 bases at J, with 16 bases in the middle. The CDR3 covers 14 residues. Germline CDR1 is SGHAT and CDR2 is FQNNGV. Here the CDR3 reads CASSLLGVQQPQHF. The CDR3 DNA is TGTGCCAGCAGTCTCCTGGGGGTGCAACAGCCCCAGCATTTT.

This chain uses TRBV30 with TRBJ2-1; unclear D gene. This CDR3 contains 14 residues. Germline-derived CDR1 and CDR2 are GTSNPN and SVGIG (reference sequence). V gave up 4 bases and J gave up 0 bases, with 10 bases separating them. CDR3 sequence: CAWNVLRSYNEQFF. The CDR3 region has the DNA TGTGCCTGGAACGTTCTCCGCTCCTACAATGAGCAGTTCTTC.

The rearrangement links TRBV7-2 to TRBJ1-4; weak D call: TRBD1 (6 bases). V was pared by 1 base and J by 4 bases, with 10 bases between. The CDR3 totals 15 residues. The germline V gene encodes CDR1 SGHTA and CDR2 FQGNSA. CDR3 residues: CASSLVWGLNEKLFF. The CDR3 region has the DNA TGTGCCAGCAGCTTAGTTTGGGGGCTTAATGAAAAACTGTTTTTT. Based on the CDR3 plus reference TRBV7-2 and TRBJ1-4, the full variable domain is GAGVSQSPSNKVTEKGKDVELRCDPISGHTALYWYRQSLGQGLEFLIYFQGNSAPDKSGLPSDRFSAERTGGSVSTLTIQRTQQEDSAVYLCASSLVWGLNEKLFFGSGTQLSVL.

The gene calls are TRBV28 and TRBJ1-5, with no clear D. The germline V gene encodes CDR1 MDHEN and CDR2 SYDVKM. V was trimmed by 6 bases and J by 2 bases, leaving 14 bases between them. There are 15 residues in the CDR3. The DNA for the CDR3 is TGTGCCAGCAGAGGCGGACTATATGGCAATCAGCCCCAGCATTTT. The encoded protein is CASRGGLYGNQPQHF. The variable domain in full, completed from reference TRBV28 and TRBJ1-5, reads DVKVTQSSRYLVKRTGEKVFLECVQDMDHENMFWYRQDPGLGLRLIYFSYDVKMKEKGDIPEGYSVSREKKERFSLILESASTNQTSMYLCASRGGLYGNQPQHFGDGTRLSIL.

The chain joins TRBV28 to TRBJ1-5; no clear D gene. The ends were cut back, 4 bases at V and 9 bases at J, with 10 bases in the middle. The CDR3 totals 12 residues. Per germline, CDR1 MDHEN and CDR2 SYDVKM. The CDR3 bases are TGTGCCAGCAGTTCCGACGGACGGCCCCAGCATTTT. It yields the protein CASSSDGRPQHF.

The chain uses TRBV2 and TRBJ2-3; D perhaps matches TRBD2 (7 bases). The CDR3 covers 15 residues. In germline, CDR1 is SNHLY, CDR2 FYNNEI. Between the trimmed V and J ends, which lost 5 bases and 5 bases, there was a span of 17 bases. In DNA, the CDR3 is TGTGCCAGCAGTACCTATGGGGGCGGGAGAGATACGCAGTATTTT. It codes for CASSTYGGGRDTQYF.